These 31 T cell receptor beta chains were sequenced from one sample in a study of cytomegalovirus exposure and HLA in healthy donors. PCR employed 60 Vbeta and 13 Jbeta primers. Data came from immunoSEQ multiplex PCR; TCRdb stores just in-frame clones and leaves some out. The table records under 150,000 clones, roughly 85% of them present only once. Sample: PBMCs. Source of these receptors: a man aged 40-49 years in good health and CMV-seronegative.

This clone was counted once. The CDR3 DNA reads TGTGCCAGCAGTTCCGACAGGTCCTATGGCTACACCTTC. It is translated as CASSSDRSYGYTF. This chain links TRBV11-2 with TRBJ1-2; D might be TRBD1 (6 bases). Trimming left V 6 bases short and J 4 bases short, with 12 bases between. The CDR3 covers 13 residues. CDR1 is SGHAT, CDR2 FQNNGV, per germline.

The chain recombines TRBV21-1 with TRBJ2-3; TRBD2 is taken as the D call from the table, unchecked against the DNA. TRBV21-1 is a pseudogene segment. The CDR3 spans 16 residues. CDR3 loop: CASSKATLSYTDTQYF. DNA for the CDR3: TGTGCCAGCAGCAAAGCCACCCTCTCCTACACAGATACGCAGTATTTT.

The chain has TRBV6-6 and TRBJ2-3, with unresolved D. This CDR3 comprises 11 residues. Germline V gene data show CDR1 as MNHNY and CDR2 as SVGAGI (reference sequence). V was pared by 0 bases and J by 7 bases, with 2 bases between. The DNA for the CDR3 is TGTGCCAGCAGTTACTCCTATACGCAGTATTTT. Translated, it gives CASSYSYTQYF.

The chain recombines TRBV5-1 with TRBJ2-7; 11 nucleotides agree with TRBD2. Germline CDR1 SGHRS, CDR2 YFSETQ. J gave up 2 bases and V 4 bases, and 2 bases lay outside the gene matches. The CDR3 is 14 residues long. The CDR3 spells CASSRGLAAYEQYF. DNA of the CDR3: TGCGCCAGCAGCCGGGGACTAGCGGCCTACGAGCAGTACTTC.

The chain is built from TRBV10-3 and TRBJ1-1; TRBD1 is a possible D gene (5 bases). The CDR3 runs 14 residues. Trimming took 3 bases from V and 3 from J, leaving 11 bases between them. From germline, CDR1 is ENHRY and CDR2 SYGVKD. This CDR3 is CAISEGALDTEAFF. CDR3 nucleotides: TGTGCCATCAGTGAAGGGGCCCTAGACACTGAAGCTTTCTTT.

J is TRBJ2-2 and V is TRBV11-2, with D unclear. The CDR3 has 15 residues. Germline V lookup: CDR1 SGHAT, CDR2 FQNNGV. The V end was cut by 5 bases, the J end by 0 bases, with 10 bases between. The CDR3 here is CASSRVVANTGELFF. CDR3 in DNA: TGTGCCAGCAGCCGGGTCGTCGCGAACACCGGGGAGCTGTTTTTT. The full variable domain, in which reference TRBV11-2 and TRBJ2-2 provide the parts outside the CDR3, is EAGVAQSPRYKIIEKRQSVAFWCNPISGHATLYWYQQILGQGPKLLIQFQNNGVVDDSQLPKDRFSAERLKGVDSTLKIQPAKLEDSAVYLCASSRVVANTGELFFGEGSRLTVL.

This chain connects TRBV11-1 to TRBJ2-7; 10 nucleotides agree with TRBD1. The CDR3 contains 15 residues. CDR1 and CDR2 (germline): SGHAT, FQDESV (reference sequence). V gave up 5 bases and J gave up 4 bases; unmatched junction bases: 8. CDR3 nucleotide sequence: TGTGCCAGCAGCAACTTGGGACAGGGGAGGTACGAGCAGTACTTC. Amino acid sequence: CASSNLGQGRYEQYF.

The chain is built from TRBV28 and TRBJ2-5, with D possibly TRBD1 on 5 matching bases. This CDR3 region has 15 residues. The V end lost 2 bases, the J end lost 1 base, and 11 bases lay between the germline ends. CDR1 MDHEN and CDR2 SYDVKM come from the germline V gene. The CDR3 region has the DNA TGTGCCAGCAGTTTAGAGCGACAGCTCCAAGAGACCCAGTACTTC. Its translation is CASSLERQLQETQYF.

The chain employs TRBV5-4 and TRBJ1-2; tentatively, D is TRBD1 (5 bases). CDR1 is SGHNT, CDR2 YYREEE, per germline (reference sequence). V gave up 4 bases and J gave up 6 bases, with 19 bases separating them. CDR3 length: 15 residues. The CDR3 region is CASSPLDRPPDGYTF. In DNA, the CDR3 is TGTGCCAGCAGCCCTCTAGACAGACCCCCCGATGGCTACACCTTC.

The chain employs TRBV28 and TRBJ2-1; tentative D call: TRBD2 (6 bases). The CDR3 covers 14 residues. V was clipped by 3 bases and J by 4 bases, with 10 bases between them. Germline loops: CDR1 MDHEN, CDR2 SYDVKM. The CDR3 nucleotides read TGTGCCAGCAGTTTCGGCGGAGGGTACAATGAGCAGTTCTTC. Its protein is CASSFGGGYNEQFF.

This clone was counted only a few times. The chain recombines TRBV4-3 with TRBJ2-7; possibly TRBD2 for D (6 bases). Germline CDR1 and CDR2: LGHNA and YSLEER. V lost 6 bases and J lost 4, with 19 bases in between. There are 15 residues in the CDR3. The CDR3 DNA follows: TGCGCCAGCAGTCACGGAACTAGCTGGCTGTACGAGCAGTACTTC. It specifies CASSHGTSWLYEQYF.

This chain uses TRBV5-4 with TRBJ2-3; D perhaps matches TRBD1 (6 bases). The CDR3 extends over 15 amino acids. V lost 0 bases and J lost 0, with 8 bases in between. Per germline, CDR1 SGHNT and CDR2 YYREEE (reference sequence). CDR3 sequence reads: CASSLDRDSTDTQYF. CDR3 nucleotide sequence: TGTGCCAGCAGCTTGGACAGGGACAGCACAGATACGCAGTATTTT.

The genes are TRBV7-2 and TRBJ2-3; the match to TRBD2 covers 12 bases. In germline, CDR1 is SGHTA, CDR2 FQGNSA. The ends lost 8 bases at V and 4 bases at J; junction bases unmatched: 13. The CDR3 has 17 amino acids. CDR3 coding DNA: TGTGCCAGCCAGGGACTAGCGGGCCACATTTGGGCAGATACGCAGTATTTT. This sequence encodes CASQGLAGHIWADTQYF.

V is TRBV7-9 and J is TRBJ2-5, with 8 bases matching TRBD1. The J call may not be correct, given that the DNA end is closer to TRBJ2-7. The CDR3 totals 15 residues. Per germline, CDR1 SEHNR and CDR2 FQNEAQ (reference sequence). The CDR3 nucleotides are TGTGCCAGCACCCCAGGACAGGGACTGATCTACGAGCAGTACTTC. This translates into CASTPGQGLIYEQYF.

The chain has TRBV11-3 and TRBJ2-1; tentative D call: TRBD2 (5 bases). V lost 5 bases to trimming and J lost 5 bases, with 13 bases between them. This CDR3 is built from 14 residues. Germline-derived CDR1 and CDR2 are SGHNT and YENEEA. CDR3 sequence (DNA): TGTGCCAGCAGCCGGACTTACGATGACAATGAGCAGTTCTTC. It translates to CASSRTYDDNEQFF.

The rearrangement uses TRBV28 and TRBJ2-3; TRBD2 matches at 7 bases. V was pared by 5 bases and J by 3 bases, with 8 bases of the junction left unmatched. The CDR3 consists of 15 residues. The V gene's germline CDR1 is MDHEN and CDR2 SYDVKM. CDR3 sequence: CASSPWTRRTDTQYF. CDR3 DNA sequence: TGTGCCAGCAGTCCCTGGACTAGGCGGACAGATACGCAGTATTTT.

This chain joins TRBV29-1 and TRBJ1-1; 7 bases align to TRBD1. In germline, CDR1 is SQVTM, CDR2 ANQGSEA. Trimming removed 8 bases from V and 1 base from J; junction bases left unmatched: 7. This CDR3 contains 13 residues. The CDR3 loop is CSSRTGGNTEAFF. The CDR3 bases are TGCAGCAGCCGGACAGGAGGGAACACTGAAGCTTTCTTT. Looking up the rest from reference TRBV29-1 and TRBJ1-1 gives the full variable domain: SAVISQKPSRDICQRGTSLTIQCQVDSQVTMMFWYRQQPGQSLTLIATANQGSEATYESGFVIDKFPISRPNLTFSTLTVSNMSPEDSSIYLCSSRTGGNTEAFFGQGTRLTVV.

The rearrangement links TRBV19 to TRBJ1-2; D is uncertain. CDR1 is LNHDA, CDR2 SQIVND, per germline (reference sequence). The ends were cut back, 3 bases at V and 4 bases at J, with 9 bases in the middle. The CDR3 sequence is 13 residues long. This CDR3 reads CASSMGSSYGYTF. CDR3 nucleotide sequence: TGTGCCAGTAGTATGGGCAGTTCCTATGGCTACACCTTC. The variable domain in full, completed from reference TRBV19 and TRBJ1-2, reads DGGITQSPKYLFRKEGQNVTLSCEQNLNHDAMYWYRQDPGQGLRLIYYSQIVNDFQKGDIAEGYSVSREKKESFPLTVTSAQKNPTAFYLCASSMGSSYGYTFGSGTRLTVV.

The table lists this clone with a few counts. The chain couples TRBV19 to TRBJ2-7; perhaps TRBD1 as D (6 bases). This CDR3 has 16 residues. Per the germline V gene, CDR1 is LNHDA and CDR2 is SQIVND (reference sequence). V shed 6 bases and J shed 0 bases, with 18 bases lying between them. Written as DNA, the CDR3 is TGTGCCAGTAGCCCACAGGGATTAGGTGACTCCTACGAGCAGTACTTC. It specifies CASSPQGLGDSYEQYF.

This CDR3 is CASSYSSLHYTDTQYF. The CDR3 DNA reads TGTGCCAGCAGTTACTCGAGTTTGCATTACACAGATACGCAGTATTTT. V is TRBV6-6 and J is TRBJ2-3; unclear D gene. The CDR3 loop spans 16 amino acids. The V gene lost 0 bases and the J gene lost 2 bases, with 12 bases spanning the gap. CDR1 and CDR2 (germline): MNHNY, SVGAGI (reference sequence).

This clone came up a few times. The CDR3 sequence: CASSLRQGVGNTIYF. The DNA of the CDR3 is TGTGCCAGCAGCTTGCGGCAGGGGGTGGGAAACACCATATATTTT. The gene calls are TRBV5-4 and TRBJ1-3; 7 bases match TRBD1. Germline CDR1 reads SGHNT; CDR2 reads YYREEE (reference sequence). The junction had 5 bases not matched to a gene; V was cut back by 1 base and J by 4 bases. CDR3 length: 15 amino acids. The variable domain in full, completed from reference TRBV5-4 and TRBJ1-3, reads ETGVTQSPTHLIKTRGQQVTLRCSSQSGHNTVSWYQQALGQGPQFIFQYYREEENGRGNFPPRFSGLQFPNYSSELNVNALELDDSALYLCASSLRQGVGNTIYFGEGSWLTVV.

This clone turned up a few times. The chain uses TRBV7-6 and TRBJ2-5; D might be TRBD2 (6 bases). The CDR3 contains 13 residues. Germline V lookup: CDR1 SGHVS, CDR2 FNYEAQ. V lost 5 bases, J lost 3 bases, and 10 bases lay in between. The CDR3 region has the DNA TGTGCCAGCAGCAGGACTACCGAAGAGACCCAGTACTTC. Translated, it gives CASSRTTEETQYF. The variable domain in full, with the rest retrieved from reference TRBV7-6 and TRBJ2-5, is GAGVSQSPRYKVTKRGQDVALRCDPISGHVSLYWYRQALGQGPEFLTYFNYEAQQDKSGLPNDRFSAERPEGSISTLTIQRTEQRDSAMYRCASSRTTEETQYFGPGTRLLVL.

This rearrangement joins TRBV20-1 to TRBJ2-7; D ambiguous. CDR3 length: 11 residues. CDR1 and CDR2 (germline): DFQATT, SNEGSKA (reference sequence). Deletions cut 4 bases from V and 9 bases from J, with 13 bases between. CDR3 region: CSANVEPGQYF. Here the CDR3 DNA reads TGCAGTGCTAACGTGGAACCGGGGCAGTACTTC.

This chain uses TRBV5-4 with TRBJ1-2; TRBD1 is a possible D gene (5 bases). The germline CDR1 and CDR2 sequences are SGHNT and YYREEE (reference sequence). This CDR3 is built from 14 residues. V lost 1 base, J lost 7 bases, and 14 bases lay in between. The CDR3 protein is CASSLIGGEVGYTF. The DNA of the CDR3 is TGTGCCAGCAGCTTGATTGGAGGGGAGGTTGGCTACACCTTC.

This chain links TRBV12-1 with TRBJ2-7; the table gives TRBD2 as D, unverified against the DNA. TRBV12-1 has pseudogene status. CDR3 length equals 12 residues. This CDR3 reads CASSSRRDEQYF. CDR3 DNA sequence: TGTGCCAGCAGCTCCCGGCGGGACGAGCAGTACTTC.

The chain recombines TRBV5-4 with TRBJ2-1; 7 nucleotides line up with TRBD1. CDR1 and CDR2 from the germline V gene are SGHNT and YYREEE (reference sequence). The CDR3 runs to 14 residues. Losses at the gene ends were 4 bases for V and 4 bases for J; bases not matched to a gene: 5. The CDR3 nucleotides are TGTGCCAGCAGCCCCCGGGACAGATACAATGAGCAGTTCTTC. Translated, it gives CASSPRDRYNEQFF.

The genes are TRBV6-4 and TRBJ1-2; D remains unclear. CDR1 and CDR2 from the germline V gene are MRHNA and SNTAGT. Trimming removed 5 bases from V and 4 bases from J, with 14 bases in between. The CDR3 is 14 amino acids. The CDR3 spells CASSKTQAGYGYTF. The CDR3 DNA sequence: TGTGCCAGCAGTAAGACCCAGGCGGGCTATGGCTACACCTTC.

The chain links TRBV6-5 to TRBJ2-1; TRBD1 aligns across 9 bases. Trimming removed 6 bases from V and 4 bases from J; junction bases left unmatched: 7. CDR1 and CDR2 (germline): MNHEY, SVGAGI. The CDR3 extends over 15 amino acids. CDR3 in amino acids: CASSSGQGPYNEQFF. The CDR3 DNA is TGTGCCAGCAGCTCCGGACAGGGGCCATACAATGAGCAGTTCTTC.

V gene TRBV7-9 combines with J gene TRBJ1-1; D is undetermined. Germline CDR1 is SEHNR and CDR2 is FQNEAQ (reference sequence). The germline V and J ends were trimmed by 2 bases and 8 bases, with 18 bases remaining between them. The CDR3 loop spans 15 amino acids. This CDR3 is CASSLYREEEPEAFF. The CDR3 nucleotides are TGTGCCAGCAGCTTATATAGGGAGGAGGAGCCCGAAGCTTTCTTT.

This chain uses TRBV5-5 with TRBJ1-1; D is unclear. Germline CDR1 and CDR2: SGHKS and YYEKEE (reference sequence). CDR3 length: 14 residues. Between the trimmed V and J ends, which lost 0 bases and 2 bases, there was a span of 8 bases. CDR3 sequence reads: CASSLGLLNTEAFF. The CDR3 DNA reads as TGTGCCAGCAGCTTGGGGCTGCTCAACACTGAAGCTTTCTTT.

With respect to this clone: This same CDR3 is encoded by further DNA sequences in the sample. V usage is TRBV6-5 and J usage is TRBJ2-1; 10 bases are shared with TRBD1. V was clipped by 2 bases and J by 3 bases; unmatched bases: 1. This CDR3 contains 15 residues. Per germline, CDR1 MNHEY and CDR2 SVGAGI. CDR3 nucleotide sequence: TGTGCCAGCAGTTACCGGGACAGGGGCTACAATGAGCAGTTCTTC. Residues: CASSYRDRGYNEQFF.